A selection of T cell receptor beta chains follows, all from one sample in a study of radiotherapy plus CTLA-4 blockade in lung cancer. The data were produced by immunoSEQ multiplex PCR, yet TCRdb's version contains in-frame clones alone and is incomplete. The sample has about 94,000 clones, approximately 82% seen once. The source was peripheral blood, collected from a patient treated with radiotherapy plus ipilimumab. All receptors derive from a human donor with non-small cell lung cancer that progressed on radiotherapy plus ipilimumab. The conserved cysteine and the conserved F or W are not part of the CDR3 here. Fields, in order: D gene, V gene, J gene, CDR3 protein. A D gene is named only where the DNA matches it firmly.

d_gene: .; v_gene: TRBV6-1; j_gene: TRBJ2-4; CDR3aa: ASSRQGLAKNIQY
d_gene: .; v_gene: TRBV10-2; j_gene: TRBJ1-5; CDR3aa: ASSDYRGIRQPQH
d_gene: TRBD2; v_gene: TRBV29-1; j_gene: TRBJ2-5; CDR3aa: STRGVGGQETQY
d_gene: TRBD1; v_gene: TRBV28; j_gene: TRBJ1-2; CDR3aa: ASSKQGAAGYT
d_gene: .; v_gene: TRBV15; j_gene: TRBJ2-3; CDR3aa: ATSASVGGTDTQY
d_gene: TRBD1; v_gene: TRBV6-5; j_gene: TRBJ1-4; CDR3aa: ASSFSPTGRNEKLF
d_gene: .; v_gene: TRBV19; j_gene: TRBJ2-2; CDR3aa: ASSIQGANTGELF
d_gene: TRBD2; v_gene: TRBV4-1; j_gene: TRBJ2-1; CDR3aa: ASSQDASGVLEQF
d_gene: .; v_gene: TRBV28; j_gene: TRBJ1-2; CDR3aa: ASSLGRFYGYT
d_gene: .; v_gene: TRBV25-1; j_gene: TRBJ2-7; CDR3aa: ASSASTGQRYEQY
d_gene: .; v_gene: TRBV6-1; j_gene: TRBJ2-1; CDR3aa: ASLGGTYNEQF
d_gene: .; v_gene: TRBV19; j_gene: TRBJ1-1; CDR3aa: ASSISVNTEAF
d_gene: .; v_gene: TRBV4-1; j_gene: TRBJ2-3; CDR3aa: ASSQQLTPTDTQY
d_gene: TRBD1; v_gene: TRBV19; j_gene: TRBJ1-1; CDR3aa: ASSTRTGIFMNTEAF
d_gene: TRBD1; v_gene: TRBV18; j_gene: TRBJ2-2; CDR3aa: ASSLTRGTVNTGELF
d_gene: .; v_gene: TRBV9; j_gene: TRBJ1-1; CDR3aa: ASSATGNTEAF